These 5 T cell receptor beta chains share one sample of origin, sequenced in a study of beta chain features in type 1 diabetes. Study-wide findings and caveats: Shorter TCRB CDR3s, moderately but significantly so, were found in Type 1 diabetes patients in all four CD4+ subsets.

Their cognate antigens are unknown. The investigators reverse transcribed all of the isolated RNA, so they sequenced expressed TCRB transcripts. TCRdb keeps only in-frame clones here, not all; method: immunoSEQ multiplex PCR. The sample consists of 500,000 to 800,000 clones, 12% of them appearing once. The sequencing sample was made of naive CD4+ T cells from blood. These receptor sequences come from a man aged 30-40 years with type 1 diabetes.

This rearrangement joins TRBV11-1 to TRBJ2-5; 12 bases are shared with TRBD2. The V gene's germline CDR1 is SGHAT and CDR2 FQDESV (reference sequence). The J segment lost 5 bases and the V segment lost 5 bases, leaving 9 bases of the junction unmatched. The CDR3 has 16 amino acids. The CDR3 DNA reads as TGTGCCAGCAGCGTCGGGACTAGCGGGCCACCGGAGACCCAGTACTTC. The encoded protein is CASSVGTSGPPETQYF.

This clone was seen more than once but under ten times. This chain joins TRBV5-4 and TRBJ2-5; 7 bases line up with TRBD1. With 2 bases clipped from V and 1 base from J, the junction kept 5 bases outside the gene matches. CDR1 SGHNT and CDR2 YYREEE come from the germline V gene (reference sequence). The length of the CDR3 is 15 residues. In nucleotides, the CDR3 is TGTGCCAGCAGCTTCATTGGGACAGCCCAAGAGACCCAGTACTTC. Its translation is CASSFIGTAQETQYF.

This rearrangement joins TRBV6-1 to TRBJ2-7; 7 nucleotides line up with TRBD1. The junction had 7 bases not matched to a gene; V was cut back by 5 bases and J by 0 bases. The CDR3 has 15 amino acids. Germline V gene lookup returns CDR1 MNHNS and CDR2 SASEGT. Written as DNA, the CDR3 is TGTGCCAGCAGTTCTGGACAGGCCTTCTCCTACGAGCAGTACTTC. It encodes CASSSGQAFSYEQYF.

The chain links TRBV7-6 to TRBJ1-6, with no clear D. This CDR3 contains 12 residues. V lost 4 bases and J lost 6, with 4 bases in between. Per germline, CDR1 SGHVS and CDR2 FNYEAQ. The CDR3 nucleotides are TGTGCCAGCAGCTCCATTAATTCACCCCTCCACTTT. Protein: CASSSINSPLHF.

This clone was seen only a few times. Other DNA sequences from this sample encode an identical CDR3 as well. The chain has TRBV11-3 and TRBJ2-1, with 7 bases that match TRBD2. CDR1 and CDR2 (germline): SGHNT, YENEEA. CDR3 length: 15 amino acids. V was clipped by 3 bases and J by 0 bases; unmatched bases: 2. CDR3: CASSLGGSSYNEQFF. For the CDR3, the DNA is TGTGCCAGCAGCTTGGGCGGGAGCTCCTACAATGAGCAGTTCTTC.